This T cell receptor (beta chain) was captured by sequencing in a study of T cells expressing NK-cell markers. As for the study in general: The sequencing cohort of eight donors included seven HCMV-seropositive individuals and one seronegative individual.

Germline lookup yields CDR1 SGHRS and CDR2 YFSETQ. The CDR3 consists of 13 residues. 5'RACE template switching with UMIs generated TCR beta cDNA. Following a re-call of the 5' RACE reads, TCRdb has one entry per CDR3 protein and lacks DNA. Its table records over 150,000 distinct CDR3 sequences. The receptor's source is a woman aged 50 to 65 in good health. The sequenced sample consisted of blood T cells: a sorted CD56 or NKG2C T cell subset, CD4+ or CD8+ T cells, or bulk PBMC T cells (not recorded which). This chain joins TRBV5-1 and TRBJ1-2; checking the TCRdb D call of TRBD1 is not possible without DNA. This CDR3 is CASSNFGKGGYTF.